This T cell receptor (beta chain) was sequenced in a study of T-cell memory formation after mild COVID-19. About the study: Each donor largely had its own TCR clusters.

Study-wide findings and caveats: Some clones that responded were present in memory (sampled pre-infection), which suggests cross-reactive memory joined. Shrinking CD4+ clones resided mostly in CM and EM, and CD8+ ones in EMRA.

This clonotype was counted only a few times. Its antigen remains unidentified. A 5'RACE reaction primed in the constant segment made cDNA libraries of TCR alpha and TCR beta, and these carried sample barcodes and UMIs. TCRdb re-derived calls from the 5' RACE reads in MiXCR, one entry per CDR3 protein. The sample has about 360,000 distinct CDR3 sequences; 13% to 15% are singletons. This CDR3 comprises 15 residues. Trimming removed 4 bases from V and 5 bases from J, with 18 bases in between. Germline V gives CDR1 SGHRS, CDR2 YFSETQ. The sample taken for sequencing was PBMCs or a T cell subset sorted from them (not recorded which). The chain carries TRBV5-1 and TRBJ1-1, with a possible D match to TRBD1 (6 bases). The source is a young man who had mild COVID-19 (a few samples of this study predate the infection). Cell type and time point are not known. The CDR3 sequence is CASSTPGQRKTEAFF. The DNA for the CDR3 is TGCGCCAGCAGCACCCCGGGACAAAGGAAAACTGAAGCTTTCTTT.